Described below is a single T cell receptor (beta chain) sequence and its context. The J segment lost 0 bases and the V segment lost 0 bases, leaving 4 bases of the junction unmatched. This CDR3 is built from 16 residues. Germline CDR1 is SGHNT and CDR2 is YYREEE (reference sequence). Data came from immunoSEQ multiplex PCR; TCRdb stores just in-frame clones and leaves some out. The sample has around 100,000 clones, over 75% seen once. This specimen comes from a study of blood T cell repertoires in COVID-19. At the level of the study: The study drew acute and convalescent COVID-19 samples from the United States, Italy and Spain.

V usage is TRBV5-4 and J usage is TRBJ2-7; 9 bases agree with TRBD2. The material sequenced was peripheral blood. This TCR came from a man aged 65-85 years with active or convalescent COVID-19. In DNA, the CDR3 is TGTGCCAGCAGCTTGGCCACGACTAGCGGCTCCTACGAGCAGTACTTC. Translating gives CASSLATTSGSYEQYF.